What follows are 15 T cell receptor beta chains derived from one specimen sequenced in a study of breast tumors, draining lymph nodes, adjacent tissues. The lymph nodes were axillary draining lymph nodes from breast cancer patients. TCRdb passed the multiplex PCR reads through MiXCR, listing each CDR3 protein once. The data hold some 170,000 distinct CDR3 sequences, with roughly 35% observed a single time. Sequencing was done on a sample of axillary lymph node tissue. The source of these receptors is a female donor with breast cancer. Some clones in this sample may be carry-over from other donors' samples.

The sample holds a few counts of this clonotype. A much larger clone differs by one base, so this may be a read error. This rearrangement joins TRBV5-5 to TRBJ1-5; tentative D call: TRBD1 (6 bases). This CDR3 has 13 residues. V was trimmed by 3 bases and J by 7 bases, leaving 11 bases between them. Germline V gives CDR1 SGHKS, CDR2 YYEKEE (reference sequence). The CDR3 here is CASSSYGGQPQHF. CDR3 DNA sequence: TGTGCCAGCAGCTCGTATGGGGGCCAGCCCCAGCATTTT.

In regard to this clonotype: At one end, the junction sequence differs from germline, possibly due to a read error. The rearrangement joins TRBV7-2 to TRBJ2-7, with TRBD2 matching over 12 bases. There are 15 residues in the CDR3. Germline CDR1 is SGHTA and CDR2 is FQGNSA. CDR3 sequence: CASGFTSGRRNEQYF. CDR3 coding DNA: TGTGCCAGCGGCTTCACTAGCGGGAGGAGGAATGAGCAGTACTTC.

The sample holds many counts of this clonotype. V usage is TRBV9 and J usage is TRBJ1-3; D remains ambiguous. V lost 1 base to trimming and J lost 0 bases, with 8 bases between them. The V gene's germline CDR1 is SGDLS and CDR2 YYNGEE. The CDR3 has 15 residues. CDR3 DNA sequence: TGTGCCAGCAGCGTACGCGCCATCTCTGGAAACACCATATATTTT. Protein sequence: CASSVRAISGNTIYF. The full variable domain, completed using reference TRBV9 and TRBJ1-3, is DSGVTQTPKHLITATGQRVTLRCSPRSGDLSVYWYQQSLDQGLQFLIQYYNGEERAKGNILERFSAQQFPDLHSELNLSSLELGDSALYFCASSVRAISGNTIYFGEGSWLTVV.

This clonotype was observed many times. The chain is built from TRBV2 and TRBJ2-7; tentative D call: TRBD1 (5 bases). Per the germline V gene, CDR1 is SNHLY and CDR2 is FYNNEI. The V end lost 6 bases, the J end lost 3 bases, and 15 bases lay between the germline ends. CDR3 size: 14 residues. CDR3 loop: CASRGPDAGYEQYF. Written as DNA, the CDR3 is TGTGCCAGCAGGGGGCCGGACGCTGGCTACGAGCAGTACTTC.

The chain links TRBV7-7 to TRBJ2-5; possible D gene TRBD1, 5 bases. The CDR3 runs 13 residues. In germline, CDR1 is SSHAT, CDR2 FNYEAQ (reference sequence). V was clipped by 9 bases and J by 4 bases, with 15 bases between them. Here the CDR3 DNA reads TGTGCCAGGTTACAGGTGGCGCGAGAGACCCAGTACTTC. Its translation is CARLQVARETQYF. The whole variable domain, remainder taken from reference TRBV7-7 and TRBJ2-5, is GAGVSQSPRYKVTKRGQDVTLRCDPISSHATLYWYQQALGQGPEFLTYFNYEAQPDKSGLPSDRFSAERPEGSISTLTIQRTEQRDSAMYRCARLQVARETQYFGPGTRLLVL.

This clonotype was counted many times. Here the CDR3 DNA reads TGTGCCAGTAGTAGCCCCTACAGGGGGCCGTACGAGCAGTACTTC. This translates into CASSSPYRGPYEQYF. The rearrangement joins TRBV19 to TRBJ2-7, with TRBD1 identical over 9 bases. Per the germline V gene, CDR1 is LNHDA and CDR2 is SQIVND (reference sequence). The CDR3 contains 15 residues. Trimming at V came to 4 bases and at J to 4 bases, leaving 8 bases not matched to a gene.

This clonotype was recorded at least ten times. The CDR3 sequence: CASSLTQGNQPQHF. CDR3 nucleotide sequence: TGTGCCAGCAGCCTTACACAGGGAAATCAGCCCCAGCATTTT. This chain connects TRBV7-2 to TRBJ1-5; D might be TRBD1 (6 bases). This CDR3 is 14 amino acids long. CDR1 is SGHTA, CDR2 FQGNSA, per germline. V shed 5 bases and J shed 4 bases, with 12 bases lying between them.

The chain is built from TRBV12-3 or TRBV12-4 and TRBJ2-7; the match to TRBD1 covers 9 bases. CDR3 size: 15 residues. The V segment lost 5 bases and the J segment 3 bases; nucleotides outside the gene matches: 8. The DNA of the CDR3 is TGTGCCAGCAGTCCGCGCGGGACAGGGTGCTACGAGCAGTACTTC. It specifies CASSPRGTGCYEQYF.

Concerning this clonotype itself: A read error may be the cause here, since a much bigger clone is one base away. The chain carries TRBV20-1 and TRBJ2-1; TRBD2 matches at 11 bases. Per germline, CDR1 DFQATT and CDR2 SNEGSKA (reference sequence). With V trimmed by 0 bases and J by 10 bases, 5 bases remained unmatched. The CDR3 spans 14 residues. Written as DNA, the CDR3 is TGCAGTGCTAGAGACCGGACTAGCGGGCCAGAGCAGTTCTTC. This gives the protein CSARDRTSGPEQFF.

This clonotype has only one observation. The chain couples TRBV20-1 to TRBJ2-3; the D gene is possibly TRBD1 (6 bases). Trimming cost V 4 bases and J 2 bases, with 10 bases left between them. The CDR3 covers 13 residues. Germline V CDR1 and CDR2: DFQATT, SNEGSKA (reference sequence). CDR3 nucleotides: TGCAGTGCTACAGGGGTCAACACAGATACGCAGTATTTT. This sequence encodes CSATGVNTDTQYF.

This clonotype was seen many times. This chain links TRBV5-8 with TRBJ2-3, with D perhaps TRBD1 or TRBD2 (6 bases each). The germline V gene has CDR1 SGHTS and CDR2 YDEGEE. Between the trimmed V and J ends, which lost 5 bases and 2 bases, there was a span of 15 bases. This CDR3 has 15 residues. DNA of the CDR3: TGTGCCAGCAGTGCTGGGGGGCGAACCACAGATACGCAGTATTTT. This translates into CASSAGGRTTDTQYF.

This clonotype occurred many times. One end of the junction does not line up with germline, which may come from a read error. This chain connects TRBV10-3 to TRBJ2-5; D unclear. Germline V gives CDR1 ENHRY, CDR2 SYGVKD. There are 13 residues in the CDR3. This chain's CDR3 is CTISALLLGTQYF. CDR3 in DNA: TGTACCATCAGTGCCCTGCTTCTCGGGACCCAGTACTTC.

The rearrangement links TRBV7-9 to TRBJ1-3; perhaps TRBD1 as D (5 bases). The CDR3 sequence is 15 residues long. From germline, CDR1 is SEHNR and CDR2 FQNEAQ (reference sequence). V was cut by 4 bases and J by 2 bases, with 12 bases left in between. The CDR3 coding sequence is TGTGCCAGCAGCTCATTGGGACCGACTGGAAACACCATATATTTT. It specifies CASSSLGPTGNTIYF.

A word on this clonotype: A much larger clone differs by one base, so this may be a read error. This chain links TRBV10-3 with TRBJ1-2; 9 bases fit TRBD1. Germline loops: CDR1 ENHRY, CDR2 SYGVKD. This CDR3 comprises 13 residues. The V and J ends lost 11 bases and 4 bases, in that order; junction bases with no gene match: 8. The DNA of the CDR3 is TGTGCCCGCGATCTGACAGGGGGCTATGGCTACACCTTC. Protein product: CARDLTGGYGYTF.

The chain recombines TRBV9 with TRBJ1-1, with TRBD1 identical over 11 bases. The CDR3 contains 15 residues. Looked up from germline, CDR1 is SGDLS and CDR2 is YYNGEE. The trim removed 2 bases at V and 5 bases at J, leaving 5 bases unmatched. CDR3 coding DNA: TGTGCCAGCAGCGTTGGGACAGGGGGTCTTACTGAAGCTTTCTTT. It is translated as CASSVGTGGLTEAFF. The full variable domain, its missing parts supplied by reference TRBV9 and TRBJ1-1, is DSGVTQTPKHLITATGQRVTLRCSPRSGDLSVYWYQQSLDQGLQFLIQYYNGEERAKGNILERFSAQQFPDLHSELNLSSLELGDSALYFCASSVGTGGLTEAFFGQGTRLTVV.